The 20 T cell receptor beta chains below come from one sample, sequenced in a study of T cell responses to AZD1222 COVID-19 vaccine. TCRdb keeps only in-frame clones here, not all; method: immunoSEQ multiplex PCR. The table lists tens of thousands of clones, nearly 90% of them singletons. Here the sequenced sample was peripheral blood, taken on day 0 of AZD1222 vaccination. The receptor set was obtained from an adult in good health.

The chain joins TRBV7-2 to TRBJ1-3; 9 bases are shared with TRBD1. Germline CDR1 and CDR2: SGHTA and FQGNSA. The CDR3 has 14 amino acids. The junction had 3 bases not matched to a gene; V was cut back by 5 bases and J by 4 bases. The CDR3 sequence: CASSLTGGGNTIYF. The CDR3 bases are TGTGCCAGCAGCCTTACAGGGGGCGGAAACACCATATATTTT.

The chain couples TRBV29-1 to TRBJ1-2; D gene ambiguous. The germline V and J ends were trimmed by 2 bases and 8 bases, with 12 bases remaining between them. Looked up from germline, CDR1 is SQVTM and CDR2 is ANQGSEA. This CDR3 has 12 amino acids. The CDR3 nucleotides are TGCAGCGTTGAAAGGGCATCTGAGGGCTACACCTTC. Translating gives CSVERASEGYTF.

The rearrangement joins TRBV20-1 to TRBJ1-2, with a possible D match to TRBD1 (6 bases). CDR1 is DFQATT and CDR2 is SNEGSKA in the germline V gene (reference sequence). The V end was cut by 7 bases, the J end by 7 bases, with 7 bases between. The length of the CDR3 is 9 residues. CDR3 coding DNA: TGCAGTGTGACAGGTGGCTACACCTTC. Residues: CSVTGGYTF.

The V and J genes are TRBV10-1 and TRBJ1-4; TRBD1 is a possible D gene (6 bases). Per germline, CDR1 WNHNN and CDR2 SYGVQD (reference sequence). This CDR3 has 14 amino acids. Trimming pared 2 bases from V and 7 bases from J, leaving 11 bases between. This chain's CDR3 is CASSEPGAVEKLFF. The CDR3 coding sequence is TGCGCCAGCAGTGAGCCAGGGGCCGTTGAAAAACTGTTTTTT.

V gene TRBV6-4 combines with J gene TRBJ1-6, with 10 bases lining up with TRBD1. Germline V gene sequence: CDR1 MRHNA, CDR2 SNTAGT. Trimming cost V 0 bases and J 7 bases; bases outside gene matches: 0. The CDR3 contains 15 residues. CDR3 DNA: TGTGCCAGCAGTGACTCGGGACAGGGGAATTCACCCCTCCACTTT. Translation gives CASSDSGQGNSPLHF.

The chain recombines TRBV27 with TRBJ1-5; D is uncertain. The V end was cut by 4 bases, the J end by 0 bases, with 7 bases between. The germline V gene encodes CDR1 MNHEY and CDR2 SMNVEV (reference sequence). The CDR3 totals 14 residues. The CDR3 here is CASSYGYSNQPQHF. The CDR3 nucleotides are TGTGCCAGCAGTTACGGGTATAGCAATCAGCCCCAGCATTTT.

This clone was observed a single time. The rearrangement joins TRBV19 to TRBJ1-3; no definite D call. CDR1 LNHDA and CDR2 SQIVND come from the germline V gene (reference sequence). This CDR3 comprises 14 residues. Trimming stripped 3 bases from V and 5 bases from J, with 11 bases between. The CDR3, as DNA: TGTGCCAGTAGTATTGAGGCACGTCGAAACACCATATATTTT. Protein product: CASSIEARRNTIYF.

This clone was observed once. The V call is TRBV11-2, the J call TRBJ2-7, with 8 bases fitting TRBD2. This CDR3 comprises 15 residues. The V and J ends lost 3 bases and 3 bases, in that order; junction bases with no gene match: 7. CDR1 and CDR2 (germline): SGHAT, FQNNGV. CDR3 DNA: TGTGCCAGCAGCTTTGGGCGGGGGGCCAGCTACGAGCAGTACTTC. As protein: CASSFGRGASYEQYF.

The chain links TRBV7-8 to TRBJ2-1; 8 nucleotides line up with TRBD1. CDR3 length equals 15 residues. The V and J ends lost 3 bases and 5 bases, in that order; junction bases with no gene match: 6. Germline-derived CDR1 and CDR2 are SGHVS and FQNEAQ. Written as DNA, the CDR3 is TGTGCCAGCAGCTTCCCCGGGACAGGAAACAATGAGCAGTTCTTC. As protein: CASSFPGTGNNEQFF. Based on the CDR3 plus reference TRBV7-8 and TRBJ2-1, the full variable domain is GAGVSQSPRYKVAKRGQDVALRCDPISGHVSLFWYQQALGQGPEFLTYFQNEAQLDKSGLPSDRFFAERPEGSVSTLKIQRTQQEDSAVYLCASSFPGTGNNEQFFGPGTRLTVL.

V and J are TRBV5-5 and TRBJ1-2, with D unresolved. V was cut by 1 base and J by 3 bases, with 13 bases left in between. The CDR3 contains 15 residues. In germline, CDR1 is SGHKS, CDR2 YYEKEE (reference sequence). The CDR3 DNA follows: TGTGCCAGCAGCTTGCGGGCGCGCATAGACTATGGCTACACCTTC. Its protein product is CASSLRARIDYGYTF.

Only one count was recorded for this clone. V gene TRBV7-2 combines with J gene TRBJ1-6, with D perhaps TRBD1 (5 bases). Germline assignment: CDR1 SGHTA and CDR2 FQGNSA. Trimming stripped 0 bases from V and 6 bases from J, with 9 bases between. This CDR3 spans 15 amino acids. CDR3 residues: CASSLAGAFNSPLHF. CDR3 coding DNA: TGTGCCAGCAGCTTAGCAGGGGCCTTTAATTCACCCCTCCACTTT.

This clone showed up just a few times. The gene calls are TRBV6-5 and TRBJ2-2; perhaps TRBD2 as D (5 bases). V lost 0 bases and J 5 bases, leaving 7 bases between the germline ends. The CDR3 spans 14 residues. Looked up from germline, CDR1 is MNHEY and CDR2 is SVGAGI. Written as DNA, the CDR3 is TGTGCCAGCAGTTACTCAGCGGCAACCGGGGAGCTGTTTTTT. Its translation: CASSYSAATGELFF.

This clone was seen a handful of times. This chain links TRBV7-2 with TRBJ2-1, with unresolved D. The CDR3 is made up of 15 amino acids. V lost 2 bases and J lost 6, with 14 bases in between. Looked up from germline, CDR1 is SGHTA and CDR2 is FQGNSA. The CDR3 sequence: CASSLKSGKGNEQFF. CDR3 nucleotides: TGTGCCAGCAGCTTAAAGAGTGGGAAGGGCAATGAGCAGTTCTTC.

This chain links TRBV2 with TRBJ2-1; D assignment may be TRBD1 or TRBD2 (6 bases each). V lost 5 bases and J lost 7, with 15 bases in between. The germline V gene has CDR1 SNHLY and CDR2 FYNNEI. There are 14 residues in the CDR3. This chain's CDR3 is CASSRRQEGNEQFF. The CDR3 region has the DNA TGTGCCAGCAGTAGGAGACAGGAGGGGAATGAGCAGTTCTTC.

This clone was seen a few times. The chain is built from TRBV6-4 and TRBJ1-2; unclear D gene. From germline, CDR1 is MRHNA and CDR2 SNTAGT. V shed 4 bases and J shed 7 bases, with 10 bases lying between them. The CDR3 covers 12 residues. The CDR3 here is CASSGFSGGYTF. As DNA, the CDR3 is TGTGCCAGCAGTGGGTTCTCCGGTGGCTACACCTTC.

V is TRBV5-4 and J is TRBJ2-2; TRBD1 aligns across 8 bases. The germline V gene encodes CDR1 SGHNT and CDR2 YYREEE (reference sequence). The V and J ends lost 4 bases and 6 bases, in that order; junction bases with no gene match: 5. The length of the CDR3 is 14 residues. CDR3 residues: CASSGTGMAGELFF. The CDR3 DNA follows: TGTGCCAGCAGCGGGACAGGAATGGCCGGGGAGCTGTTTTTT.

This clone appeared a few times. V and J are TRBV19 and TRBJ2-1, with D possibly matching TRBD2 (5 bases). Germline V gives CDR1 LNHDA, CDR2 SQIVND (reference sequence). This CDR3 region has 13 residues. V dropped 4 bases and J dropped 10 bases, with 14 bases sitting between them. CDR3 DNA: TGTGCCAGTAGTACCCAGCTTCGAGGGGAGCAGTTCTTC. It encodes CASSTQLRGEQFF.

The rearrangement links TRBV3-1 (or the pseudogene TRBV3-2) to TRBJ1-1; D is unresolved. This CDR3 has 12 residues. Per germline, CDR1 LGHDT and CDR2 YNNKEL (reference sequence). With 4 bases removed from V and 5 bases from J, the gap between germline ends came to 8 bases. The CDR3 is CASSRTMTEAFF. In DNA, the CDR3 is TGTGCCAGCAGCCGGACCATGACTGAAGCTTTCTTT.

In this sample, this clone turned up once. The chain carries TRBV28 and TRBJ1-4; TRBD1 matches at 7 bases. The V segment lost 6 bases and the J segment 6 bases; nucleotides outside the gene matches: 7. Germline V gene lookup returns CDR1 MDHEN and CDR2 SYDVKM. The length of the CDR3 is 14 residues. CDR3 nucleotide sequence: TGTGCCAGCAGAATACAGGGGTTTGATGAAAAACTGTTTTTT. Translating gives CASRIQGFDEKLFF.

CDR3 bases: TGTGCCAGCAGCTGGGACAGGCTCCGAGGCATGGAAGCTTTCTTT. Its translation: CASSWDRLRGMEAFF. The chain combines TRBV5-6 with TRBJ1-1, with TRBD1 matching 8 bases. The CDR3 is 15 residues long. The junction had 12 bases not matched to a gene; V was cut back by 3 bases and J by 8 bases. CDR1 is SGHDT, CDR2 YYEEEE, per germline.